Listed below are T cell receptor beta chains from one sample, sequenced in a study of T cell responses to AZD1222 COVID-19 vaccine. Clones were sequenced by immunoSEQ multiplex PCR, and TCRdb holds only the in-frame ones, with some missing. The data contain some 100,000 clones, around nine tenths of them singletons. The source material was peripheral blood, sampled on day 0 of AZD1222 vaccination. All receptors derive from an adult in good health. CDR3s include the opening cysteine and the closing phenylalanine or tryptophan.

CDR3 protein,V gene,J gene
CASSPIYEQYF,TRBV7-9,TRBJ2-7
CASSEENLFSYEQYF,TRBV4-2,TRBJ2-7
CASEDRDHEQYF,TRBV6-5,TRBJ2-7
CASSRQGFGNTIYF,TRBV6-2/TRBV6-3,TRBJ1-3
CASSQGPNTEAFF,TRBV2,TRBJ1-1
CASSAIVQGGNQPQHF,TRBV6-1,TRBJ1-5
CASSPTADRSTGELFF,TRBV18,TRBJ2-2
CASSYTTGTNEKLFF,TRBV6-5,TRBJ1-4
CASSDSRTGSFTF,TRBV6-6,TRBJ1-2
CASSFSVGQGVADTQYF,TRBV11-2,TRBJ2-3